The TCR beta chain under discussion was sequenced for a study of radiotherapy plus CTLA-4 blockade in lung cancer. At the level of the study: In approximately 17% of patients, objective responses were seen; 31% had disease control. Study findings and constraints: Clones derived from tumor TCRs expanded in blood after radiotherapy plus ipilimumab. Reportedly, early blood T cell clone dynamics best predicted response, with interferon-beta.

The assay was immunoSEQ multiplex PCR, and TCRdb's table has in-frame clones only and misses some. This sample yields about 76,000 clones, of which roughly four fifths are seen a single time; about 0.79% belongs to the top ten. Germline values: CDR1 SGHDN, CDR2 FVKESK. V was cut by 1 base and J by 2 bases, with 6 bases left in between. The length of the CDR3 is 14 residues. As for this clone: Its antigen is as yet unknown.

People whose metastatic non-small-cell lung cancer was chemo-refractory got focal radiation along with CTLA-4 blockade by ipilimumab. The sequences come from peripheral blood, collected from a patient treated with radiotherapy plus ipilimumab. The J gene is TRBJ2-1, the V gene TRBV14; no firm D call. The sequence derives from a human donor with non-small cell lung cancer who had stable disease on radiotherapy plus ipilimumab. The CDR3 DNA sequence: TGTGCCAGCAGCCAAGCTGGGACCTACAATGAGCAGTTCTTC. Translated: CASSQAGTYNEQFF.